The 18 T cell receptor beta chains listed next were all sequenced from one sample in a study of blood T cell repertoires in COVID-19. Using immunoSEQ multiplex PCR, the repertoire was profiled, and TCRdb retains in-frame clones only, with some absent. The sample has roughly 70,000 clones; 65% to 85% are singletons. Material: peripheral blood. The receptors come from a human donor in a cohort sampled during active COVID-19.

CDR3 region: CASSGGGFTGELFF. CDR3 bases: TGCGCCAGCAGTGGAGGGGGCTTCACCGGGGAGCTGTTTTTT. The rearrangement links TRBV10-1 to TRBJ2-2; TRBD1 agrees at 7 bases. J gave up 4 bases and V 4 bases, and 3 bases lay outside the gene matches. The germline CDR1 and CDR2 sequences are WNHNN and SYGVQD (reference sequence). The CDR3 length is 14 residues.

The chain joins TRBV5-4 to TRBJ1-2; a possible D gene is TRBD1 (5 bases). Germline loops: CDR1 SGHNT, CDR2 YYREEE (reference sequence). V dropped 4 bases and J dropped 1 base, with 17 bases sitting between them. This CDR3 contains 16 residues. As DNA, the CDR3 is TGTGCCAGCAGCGCCGCCAGGGTCAGTTTTAACTATGGCTACACCTTC. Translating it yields CASSAARVSFNYGYTF.

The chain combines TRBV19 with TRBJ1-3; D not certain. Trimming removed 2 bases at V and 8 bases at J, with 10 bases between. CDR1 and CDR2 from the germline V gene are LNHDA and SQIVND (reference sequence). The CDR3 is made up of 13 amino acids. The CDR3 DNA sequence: TGTGCCAGTAGTATACAAGCCGTCGACACCATATATTTT. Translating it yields CASSIQAVDTIYF. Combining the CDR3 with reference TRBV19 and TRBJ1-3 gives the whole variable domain DGGITQSPKYLFRKEGQNVTLSCEQNLNHDAMYWYRQDPGQGLRLIYYSQIVNDFQKGDIAEGYSVSREKKESFPLTVTSAQKNPTAFYLCASSIQAVDTIYFGEGSWLTVV.

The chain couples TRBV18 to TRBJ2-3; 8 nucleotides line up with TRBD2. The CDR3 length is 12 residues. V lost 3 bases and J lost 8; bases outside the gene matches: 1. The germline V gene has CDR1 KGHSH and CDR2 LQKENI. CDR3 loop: CASSPAGGTQYF. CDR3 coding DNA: TGTGCCAGCTCACCTGCGGGGGGTACGCAGTATTTT.

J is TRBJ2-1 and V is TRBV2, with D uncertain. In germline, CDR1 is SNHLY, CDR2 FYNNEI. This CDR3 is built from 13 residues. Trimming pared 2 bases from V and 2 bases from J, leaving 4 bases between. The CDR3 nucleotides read TGTGCCAGCAGTGAAACGGCCTACAATGAGCAGTTCTTC. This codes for CASSETAYNEQFF.

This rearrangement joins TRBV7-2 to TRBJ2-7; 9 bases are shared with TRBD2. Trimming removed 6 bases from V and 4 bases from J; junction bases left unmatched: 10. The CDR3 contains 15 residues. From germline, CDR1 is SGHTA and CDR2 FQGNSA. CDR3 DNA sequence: TGTGCCAGCAGACTCTACGCGGGGGGGGCTTACGAGCAGTACTTC. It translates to CASRLYAGGAYEQYF.

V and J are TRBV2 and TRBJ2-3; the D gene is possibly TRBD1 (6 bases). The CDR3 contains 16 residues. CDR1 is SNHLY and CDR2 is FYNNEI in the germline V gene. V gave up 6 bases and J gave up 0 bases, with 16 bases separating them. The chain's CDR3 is CASRGTGWGSTDTQYF. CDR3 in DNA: TGTGCCAGCAGGGGAACAGGGTGGGGTAGCACAGATACGCAGTATTTT.

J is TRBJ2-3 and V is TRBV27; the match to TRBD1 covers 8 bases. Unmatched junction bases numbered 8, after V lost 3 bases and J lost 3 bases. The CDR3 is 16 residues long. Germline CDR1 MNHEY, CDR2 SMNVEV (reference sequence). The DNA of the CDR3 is TGTGCCAGCAGTTTCCCCCCAGGGGGCGGTACAGATACGCAGTATTTT. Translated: CASSFPPGGGTDTQYF.

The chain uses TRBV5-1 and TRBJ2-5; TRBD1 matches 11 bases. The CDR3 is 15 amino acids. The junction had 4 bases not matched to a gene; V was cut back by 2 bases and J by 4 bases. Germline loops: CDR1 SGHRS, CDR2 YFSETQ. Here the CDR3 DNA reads TGCGCCAGCAGCTTTGGCGGGACAGGGGGAGAGACCCAGTACTTC. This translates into CASSFGGTGGETQYF.

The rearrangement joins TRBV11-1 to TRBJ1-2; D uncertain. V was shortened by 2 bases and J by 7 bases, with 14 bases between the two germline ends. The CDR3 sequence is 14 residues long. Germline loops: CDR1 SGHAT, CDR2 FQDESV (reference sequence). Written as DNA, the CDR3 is TGTGCCAGCAGCTTATCGGCGAGAGGTGGTGGCTACACCTTC. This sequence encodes CASSLSARGGGYTF.

CDR3 protein: CASRTSLSTDTQYF. The CDR3 DNA reads as TGCGCCAGTAGGACAAGCCTAAGCACAGATACGCAGTATTTT. The chain has TRBV5-1 and TRBJ2-3; D might be TRBD1 (5 bases). The CDR3 length is 14 residues. Trimming shortened V by 8 bases and J by 0 bases, and 13 bases separated the two germline ends. The germline V gene has CDR1 SGHRS and CDR2 YFSETQ.

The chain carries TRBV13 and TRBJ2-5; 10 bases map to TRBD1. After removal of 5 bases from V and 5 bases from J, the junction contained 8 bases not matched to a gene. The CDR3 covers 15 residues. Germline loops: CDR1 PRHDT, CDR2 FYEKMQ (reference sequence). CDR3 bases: TGTGCCAGCAGCCGTCGACAGGGGGCATGGGAGACCCAGTACTTC. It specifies CASSRRQGAWETQYF.

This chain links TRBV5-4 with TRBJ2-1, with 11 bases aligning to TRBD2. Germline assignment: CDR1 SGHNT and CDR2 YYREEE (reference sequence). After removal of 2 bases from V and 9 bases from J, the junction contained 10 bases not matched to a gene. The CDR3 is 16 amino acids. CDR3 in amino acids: CASSFTGLAEGAEQFF. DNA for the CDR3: TGTGCCAGCAGCTTTACGGGACTAGCGGAAGGGGCTGAGCAGTTCTTC.

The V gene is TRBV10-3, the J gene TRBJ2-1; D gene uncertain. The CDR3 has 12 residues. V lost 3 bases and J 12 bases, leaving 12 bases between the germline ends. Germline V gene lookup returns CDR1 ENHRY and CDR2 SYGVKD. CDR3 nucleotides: TGTGCCATCAGTGACGAACCGTTGGCGCAGTTCTTC. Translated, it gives CAISDEPLAQFF.

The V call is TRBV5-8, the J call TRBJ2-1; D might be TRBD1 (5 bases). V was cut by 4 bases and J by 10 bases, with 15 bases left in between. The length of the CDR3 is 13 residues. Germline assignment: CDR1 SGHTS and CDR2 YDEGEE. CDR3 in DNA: TGTGCCAGCAGCCTAGGGGCGTCAGGCGAGCAGTTCTTC. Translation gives CASSLGASGEQFF. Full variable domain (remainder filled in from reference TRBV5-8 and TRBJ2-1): EAGVTQSPTHLIKTRGQQATLRCSPISGHTSVYWYQQALGLGLQFLLWYDEGEERNRGNFPPRFSGRQFPNYSSELNVNALELEDSALYLCASSLGASGEQFFGPGTRLTVL.

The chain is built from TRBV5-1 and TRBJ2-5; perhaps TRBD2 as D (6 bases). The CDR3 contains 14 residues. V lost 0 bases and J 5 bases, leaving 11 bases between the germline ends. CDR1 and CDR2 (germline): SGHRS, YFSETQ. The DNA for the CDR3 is TGCGCCAGCAGCTTGGACGCGGGGCTGGAGACCCAGTACTTC. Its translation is CASSLDAGLETQYF.

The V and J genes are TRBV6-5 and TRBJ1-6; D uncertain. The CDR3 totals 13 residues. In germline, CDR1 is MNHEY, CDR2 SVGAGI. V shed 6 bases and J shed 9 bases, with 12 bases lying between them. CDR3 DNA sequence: TGTGCCAGCAGCGCCCAGGACTCTTCACCCCTCCACTTT. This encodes CASSAQDSSPLHF.

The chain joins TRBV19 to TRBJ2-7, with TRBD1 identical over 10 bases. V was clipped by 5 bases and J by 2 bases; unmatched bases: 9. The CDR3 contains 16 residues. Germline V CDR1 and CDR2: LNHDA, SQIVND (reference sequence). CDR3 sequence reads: CASSARQGATPYEQYF. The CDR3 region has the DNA TGTGCCAGTAGTGCTCGACAGGGGGCGACGCCCTACGAGCAGTACTTC.